One and the same sample provided the 25 T cell receptor beta chains below, sequenced in a study of cytomegalovirus exposure and HLA in healthy donors. PCR was performed using 60 Vbeta and 13 Jbeta primers. Method: immunoSEQ multiplex PCR; TCRdb's copy keeps in-frame clones and lacks some. In the table there are about 190,000 clones, over 70% of which are singletons. Sequenced sample: PBMCs. Source of these receptors: a man aged 50-59 years in good health and CMV-seronegative.

This sequence joins TRBV27 and TRBJ2-3; a weak D match, TRBD2 (5 bases). Germline-derived CDR1 and CDR2 are MNHEY and SMNVEV (reference sequence). This CDR3 spans 14 amino acids. Trimming left V 2 bases short and J 0 bases short, with 6 bases between. The CDR3: CASSLGRSTDTQYF. The DNA of the CDR3 is TGTGCCAGCAGTTTAGGGAGAAGCACAGATACGCAGTATTTT.

V is TRBV5-8 and J is TRBJ1-2, with 10 bases fitting TRBD1. The V and J ends lost 5 bases and 5 bases, in that order; junction bases with no gene match: 15. The CDR3 extends over 17 amino acids. In germline, CDR1 is SGHTS, CDR2 YDEGEE. The CDR3 DNA follows: TGTGCCAGCAGTTCCAGGACAGGGGGAAACGCTCGGTATGGCTACACCTTC. It is translated as CASSSRTGGNARYGYTF.

This chain connects TRBV5-6 to TRBJ1-2, with D possibly being TRBD1 (6 bases). There are 13 residues in the CDR3. Germline V gene lookup returns CDR1 SGHDT and CDR2 YYEEEE. V was shortened by 5 bases and J by 4 bases, with 12 bases between the two germline ends. Written as DNA, the CDR3 is TGTGCCAGCAGTCCGACAGGCCCCTATGGCTACACCTTC. Protein: CASSPTGPYGYTF. The full variable domain, with the rest looked up from reference TRBV5-6 and TRBJ1-2, is DAGVTQSPTHLIKTRGQQVTLRCSPKSGHDTVSWYQQALGQGPQFIFQYYEEEERQRGNFPDRFSGHQFPNYSSELNVNALLLGDSALYLCASSPTGPYGYTFGSGTRLTVV.

V gene TRBV5-1 combines with J gene TRBJ2-5, with 12 bases matching TRBD2. CDR3 size: 15 residues. CDR1 is SGHRS, CDR2 YFSETQ, per germline. Unmatched junction bases numbered 2, after V lost 3 bases and J lost 2 bases. The CDR3 here is CASSWTSGEQETQYF. CDR3 nucleotides: TGCGCCAGCAGCTGGACTAGCGGGGAGCAAGAGACCCAGTACTTC.

The rearrangement joins TRBV19 to TRBJ1-5; D uncertain. V lost 4 bases and J lost 5, with 9 bases in between. Germline assignment: CDR1 LNHDA and CDR2 SQIVND (reference sequence). This CDR3 spans 13 amino acids. The CDR3 DNA follows: TGTGCCAGTAGTAGTGACGGGGATCAGCCCCAGCATTTT. Translating gives CASSSDGDQPQHF.

The rearrangement links TRBV11-2 to TRBJ2-2; D may be TRBD2 (6 bases). With 4 bases removed from V and 7 bases from J, the gap between germline ends came to 13 bases. CDR1 and CDR2 from the germline V gene are SGHAT and FQNNGV. CDR3 length equals 14 residues. The CDR3 is CASSSLRGIGELFF. The CDR3 region has the DNA TGTGCCAGCAGCTCCCTGCGGGGTATCGGGGAGCTGTTTTTT.

V is TRBV27 and J is TRBJ1-4; 7 positions agree with TRBD1. Looked up from germline, CDR1 is MNHEY and CDR2 is SMNVEV (reference sequence). The CDR3 runs 14 residues. Trimming took 5 bases from V and 8 from J; bases not matched to a gene: 8. In nucleotides, the CDR3 is TGTGCCAGCAGTGCACAGGGGTTTCGCGAAAAACTGTTTTTT. Its translation: CASSAQGFREKLFF.

The table lists this clone with a few counts. The V call is TRBV6-1, the J call TRBJ2-3, with 9 nucleotides matching TRBD1. The germline gives CDR1 MNHNS, CDR2 SASEGT. The ends lost 9 bases at V and 14 bases at J; junction bases unmatched: 18. This CDR3 region has 14 residues. CDR3 protein: CASPGAGQGLRTYF. Written as DNA, the CDR3 is TGTGCCAGTCCTGGGGCGGGACAGGGCTTACGGACGTATTTT.

V usage is TRBV9 and J usage is TRBJ2-1; 10 positions agree with TRBD1. The CDR3 loop spans 13 amino acids. Germline CDR1 SGDLS, CDR2 YYNGEE. V shed 2 bases and J 9 bases; nucleotides not matched to a gene: 2. The CDR3: CASSVGQGVEQFF. In DNA form, the CDR3 reads TGTGCCAGCAGCGTTGGACAGGGGGTTGAGCAGTTCTTC. The full variable domain, completed using reference TRBV9 and TRBJ2-1, is DSGVTQTPKHLITATGQRVTLRCSPRSGDLSVYWYQQSLDQGLQFLIQYYNGEERAKGNILERFSAQQFPDLHSELNLSSLELGDSALYFCASSVGQGVEQFFGPGTRLTVL.

V gene TRBV10-2 combines with J gene TRBJ1-5, with D possibly TRBD1 on 5 matching bases. Trimming removed 8 bases from V and 13 bases from J, with 18 bases in between. Germline V CDR1 and CDR2: WSHSY, SAAADI. The CDR3 contains 12 residues. The CDR3 DNA reads TGCGCCAGCGGGTCAGGAGGGGTTTGGCAGCATTTT. This gives the protein CASGSGGVWQHF.

The genes are TRBV7-3 and TRBJ2-1, with D tentatively TRBD2 (6 bases). The germline gives CDR1 SGHTA, CDR2 FQGTGA. The V and J ends lost 5 bases and 9 bases respectively, with 17 bases between them. The CDR3 sequence is 14 residues long. The CDR3 DNA reads TGTGCCAGCAGCCCCCCCGGGGGAACCGGTGAGCAGTTCTTC. Translation: CASSPPGGTGEQFF.

The V and J genes are TRBV5-1 and TRBJ1-1; D remains ambiguous. Germline assignment: CDR1 SGHRS and CDR2 YFSETQ. V dropped 0 bases and J dropped 1 base, with 7 bases sitting between them. There are 14 residues in the CDR3. The chain's CDR3 is CASSLGQANTEAFF. DNA of the CDR3: TGCGCCAGCAGCTTGGGACAAGCGAACACTGAAGCTTTCTTT.

This chain joins TRBV6-1 and TRBJ2-2; no clear D. V was pared by 4 bases and J by 4 bases, with 4 bases between. The germline V gene encodes CDR1 MNHNS and CDR2 SASEGT. The CDR3 spans 12 residues. CDR3 in amino acids: CASSVSTGELFF. The CDR3 DNA reads as TGTGCCAGCAGTGTCTCCACCGGGGAGCTGTTTTTT.

The rearrangement joins TRBV7-9 to TRBJ1-2, with TRBD1 matching 11 bases. The CDR3 is 16 amino acids. The germline CDR1 and CDR2 sequences are SEHNR and FQNEAQ (reference sequence). The J segment lost 8 bases and the V segment lost 3 bases, leaving 11 bases of the junction unmatched. The CDR3 is CASSFIRDRGSEGYTF. CDR3 coding DNA: TGTGCCAGCAGCTTCATCCGGGACAGGGGGTCGGAGGGCTACACCTTC.

Points on this clone: Its ends do not fully match the called genes, so a read error is possible. This rearrangement joins TRBV7-9 to TRBJ1-6; D unresolved. Germline V gene data show CDR1 as SEHNR and CDR2 as FQNEAQ (reference sequence). This CDR3 is 14 amino acids long. As DNA, the CDR3 is TGTTCCAGCAGCTCCCGGGATTCGAATTCACCCCTCCACTTT. Its protein product is CSSSSRDSNSPLHF.

The chain combines TRBV14 with TRBJ2-7, with D uncertain. There are 12 residues in the CDR3. V was clipped by 5 bases and J by 3 bases, with 8 bases between them. The germline CDR1 and CDR2 sequences are SGHDN and FVKESK. CDR3 DNA sequence: TGTGCCAGCAGCTTAGACATCTACGAGCAGTACTTC. This sequence encodes CASSLDIYEQYF.

This chain joins TRBV18 and TRBJ2-2; unclear D gene. This CDR3 comprises 12 residues. Trimming stripped 6 bases from V and 4 bases from J, with 6 bases between. The germline V gene has CDR1 KGHSH and CDR2 LQKENI. CDR3 loop: CASSPLTGELFF. The CDR3 nucleotides are TGTGCCAGCTCTCCCCTCACCGGGGAGCTGTTTTTT.

The chain is built from TRBV19 and TRBJ1-1; TRBD1 matches 8 bases. This CDR3 is built from 14 residues. Looked up from germline, CDR1 is LNHDA and CDR2 is SQIVND (reference sequence). Germline trimming cut 6 bases from V and 4 bases from J; bases unmatched to any gene: 7. The CDR3 nucleotides are TGTGCCAGTAGGGACAGGGCTACCTTCACTGAAGCTTTCTTT. Its protein product is CASRDRATFTEAFF.

The gene calls are TRBV9 and TRBJ2-1; 8 nucleotides align to TRBD2. The CDR3 has 15 residues. V was pared by 4 bases and J by 8 bases, with 11 bases of the junction left unmatched. Germline CDR1 is SGDLS and CDR2 is YYNGEE. The DNA for the CDR3 is TGTGCCAGCAGCCCCCGGGAGGGGGGGACTTATGAGCAGTTCTTC. Translated: CASSPREGGTYEQFF.

The chain joins TRBV5-5 to TRBJ2-7; D might be TRBD2 (5 bases). The length of the CDR3 is 13 residues. Germline loops: CDR1 SGHKS, CDR2 YYEKEE (reference sequence). Trimming shortened V by 3 bases and J by 3 bases, and 10 bases separated the two germline ends. The chain's CDR3 is CASSSQDFYEQYF. In DNA form, the CDR3 reads TGTGCCAGCAGCTCCCAGGACTTCTACGAGCAGTACTTC.

The chain joins TRBV19 to TRBJ1-2, with a possible D match to TRBD1 (5 bases). V was cut by 3 bases and J by 4 bases, with 6 bases left in between. This CDR3 contains 12 residues. Germline CDR1 is LNHDA and CDR2 is SQIVND (reference sequence). The CDR3 DNA sequence: TGTGCCAGTAGTATGACAGTCTATGGCTACACCTTC. This sequence encodes CASSMTVYGYTF.

This clone has a handful of counts. The chain combines TRBV5-8 with TRBJ2-7; possible D gene TRBD2, 5 bases. The CDR3 length is 13 residues. The V and J ends lost 4 bases and 4 bases respectively, with 12 bases between them. From germline, CDR1 is SGHTS and CDR2 YDEGEE. The CDR3 here is CASSPRRVYEQYF. DNA of the CDR3: TGTGCCAGCAGCCCAAGGCGGGTTTACGAGCAGTACTTC.

Here the CDR3 DNA reads TGCGCCAGCAGTTGGGTCCCAGGTTATGGCTACACCTTC. Translated, it gives CASSWVPGYGYTF. The rearrangement uses TRBV4-1 and TRBJ1-2, with D hard to call. Germline assignment: CDR1 MGHRA and CDR2 YSYEKL. Trimming removed 6 bases from V and 5 bases from J, with 13 bases in between. The CDR3 length is 13 residues.

The V and J genes are TRBV30 and TRBJ1-6, with 9 bases that match TRBD1. Germline V gene lookup returns CDR1 GTSNPN and CDR2 SVGIG (reference sequence). Unmatched junction bases numbered 1, after V lost 0 bases and J lost 7 bases. The CDR3 runs to 14 residues. This CDR3 reads CAWSVGTGNSPLHF. In nucleotides, the CDR3 is TGTGCCTGGAGTGTGGGGACAGGGAATTCACCCCTCCACTTT. The variable domain in full, completed from reference TRBV30 and TRBJ1-6, reads SQTIHQWPATLVQPVGSPLSLECTVEGTSNPNLYWYRQAAGRGLQLLFYSVGIGQISSEVPQNLSASRPQDRQFILSSKKLLLSDSGFYLCAWSVGTGNSPLHFGNGTRLTVT.

The CDR3 here is CASSLGQGYPYF. In nucleotides, the CDR3 is TGTGCCAGCAGCTTGGGACAGGGGTATCCGTACTTC. The rearrangement uses TRBV5-6 and TRBJ2-7; 8 nucleotides agree with TRBD1. The CDR3 has 12 amino acids. With V trimmed by 0 bases and J by 12 bases, 5 bases remained unmatched. CDR1 and CDR2 (germline): SGHDT, YYEEEE.